This T cell receptor beta chain appears in the sequencing data of a study of blood T cell repertoires in COVID-19. As for the study in general: T cells, B-cell-depleted T cells, or PBMCs provided the cDNA or gDNA that served as material.

The germline V gene encodes CDR1 MNHEY and CDR2 SMNVEV (reference sequence). V lost 6 bases, J lost 3 bases, and 18 bases lay in between. The CDR3 covers 17 residues. Clones were read by immunoSEQ multiplex PCR, and TCRdb kept only the in-frame ones, dropping some. This sample has around 250,000 clones, with 75% to 90% found just once. Source material: peripheral blood. The TCR originated in a man aged 60 to 75 who had recovered from COVID-19. The chain joins TRBV27 to TRBJ2-6, with D possibly being TRBD1 (5 bases). The DNA of the CDR3 is TGTGCCAGCAGCCGGACACCTGAGCTTGTTGGGGCCAACGTCCTGACTTTC. This translates into CASSRTPELVGANVLTF.